Listed below are T cell receptor beta chains from one sample, sequenced in a study of spatial heterogeneity in lung cancer. TCRdb re-called the 5' RACE reads through MiXCR, storing one row per CDR3 protein. The sample contains 14,000 to 15,000 distinct CDR3 sequences, about a tenth of which appear only once. The sample was PBMCs, taken at surgery. The origin of the receptors is a female donor with early-stage non-small cell lung cancer. Each CDR3 is given with its conserved first and last residue. D genes are given only for firm matches. A clone size is listed for some rows: how often the clone was seen (once, few, many), or a class if it is expanded.

>medium-sized|TRBJ1-6|TRBV10-3|TRBD1
TGTGCCATCAGGGGAACAGGGGGAGATAATTCACCCCTCCACTTT
CAIRGTGGDNSPLHF
>NA|TRBJ2-1|TRBV12-3/TRBV12-4|TRBD1
TGTGCCAGCAGTTTACGACAGGGGGGTGACAATGAGCAGTTCTTC
CASSLRQGGDNEQFF
>few|TRBJ1-2|TRBV15|TRBD1
TGTGCCACCAGCAGGACAGGGGGGGAAGTTGGCTACACCTTC
CATSRTGGEVGYTF
>many|TRBJ2-3|TRBV19|NA
TGTGCCAGTAGTATACGAGGGGAAGGTCCAGATACGCAGTATTTT
CASSIRGEGPDTQYF
>NA|TRBJ1-5|TRBV19|NA
TGTGCCAGTAGTAGCCGGACAGACGGCAATCAGCCCCAGCATTTT
CASSSRTDGNQPQHF
>few|TRBJ2-3|TRBV20-1|TRBD1
TGCAGTGTTGACCTAGGACAGGGGACCACAGATACGCAGTATTTT
CSVDLGQGTTDTQYF
>NA|TRBJ1-1|TRBV12-5|TRBD1
TGTGCTAGTCTGAGGACAGGTGAAGCTTTCTTT
CASLRTGEAFF
>many|TRBJ1-1|TRBV12-3/TRBV12-4|NA
TGTGCCAGCAGTTATAGGGTCTTTTCTGAAGCTTTCTTT
CASSYRVFSEAFF
>many|TRBJ1-2|TRBV19|TRBD1
TGTGCCAGTAGTATCGTAGGGACAGGGAGCAAAGCGAACTATGGCTACACCTTC
CASSIVGTGSKANYGYTF
>many|TRBJ2-5|TRBV9|NA
TGTGCCAGCAGTTACTCAGGGACGGAGGAGACCCAGTACTTC
CASSYSGTEETQYF
>NA|TRBJ2-2|TRBV28|NA
TGTGCCAGCAGTTTACGGACCGGGGAGCTGTTTTTT
CASSLRTGELFF
>NA|TRBJ2-2|TRBV7-9|TRBD2
TGTGCCAGCAGCTCGCCCGGACTAGCAGCCGGGGAGCTGTTTTTT
CASSSPGLAAGELFF
>few|TRBJ2-1|TRBV20-1|TRBD2
TGCAGTGGGGTAGCGGGGGCGTACAATGAGCAGTTCTTC
CSGVAGAYNEQFF
>many|TRBJ2-7|TRBV5-4|TRBD2
TGTGCCAGCAGCGGCGGGAGCGCGGGGGAGCAGTACTTC
CASSGGSAGEQYF
>medium-sized|TRBJ1-3|TRBV9|TRBD1
TGTGCCAGCAGCGCAGGCGGGGGGTACAGGGGGTCCGGAAACACCATATATTTT
CASSAGGGYRGSGNTIYF
>many|TRBJ1-5|TRBV19|NA
TGTGCCAGTCGTCGGGGGCCGATAAACAATCAGCCCCAGCATTTT
CASRRGPINNQPQHF
>many|TRBJ2-3|TRBV7-3|TRBD2
TGTGCCAGCAGCTCCCTAGGACTAGCGGGGGGGCGAGATACGCAGTATTTT
CASSSLGLAGGRDTQYF
>few|TRBJ2-2|TRBV11-1|NA
TGTGCCAGCAGCTTAGGAGTCCCACAGAGGGAGCTGTTTTTT
CASSLGVPQRELFF
>few|TRBJ2-7|TRBV18|NA
TGTGCCAGCTCACGATCCGCTCAAACCATGGCCGAGCAGTACTTC
CASSRSAQTMAEQYF
>many|TRBJ2-1|TRBV28|NA
TGTGCCAGCAGTTTAGTCGGGACGGCTTACAATGAGCAGTTCTTC
CASSLVGTAYNEQFF
>medium-sized|TRBJ1-2|TRBV29-1|TRBD1
TGCAGCGTTCTGATACAGGGGGCAGTTCATGGCTACACCTTC
CSVLIQGAVHGYTF
>NA|TRBJ1-4|TRBV7-9|NA
TGTGCCAGCAGCCCGCCGGGGTTCAATGAAAAACTGTTTTTT
CASSPPGFNEKLFF
>many|TRBJ2-1|TRBV5-1|TRBD2
TGCGCCAGCAGCTTGGCCCCTAGCGGGGGTTACAATGAGCAGTTCTTC
CASSLAPSGGYNEQFF
>NA|TRBJ1-3|TRBV20-1|NA
TGCAGTGCTAGAGTCATCTCCCACGGACTGACCTCTGGAAACACCATATATTTT
CSARVISHGLTSGNTIYF
>medium-sized|TRBJ2-1|TRBV7-2|NA
TGTGCCAGCAGCTTAGTTACCGGCCCCAAGGAGCAGTTCTTC
CASSLVTGPKEQFF